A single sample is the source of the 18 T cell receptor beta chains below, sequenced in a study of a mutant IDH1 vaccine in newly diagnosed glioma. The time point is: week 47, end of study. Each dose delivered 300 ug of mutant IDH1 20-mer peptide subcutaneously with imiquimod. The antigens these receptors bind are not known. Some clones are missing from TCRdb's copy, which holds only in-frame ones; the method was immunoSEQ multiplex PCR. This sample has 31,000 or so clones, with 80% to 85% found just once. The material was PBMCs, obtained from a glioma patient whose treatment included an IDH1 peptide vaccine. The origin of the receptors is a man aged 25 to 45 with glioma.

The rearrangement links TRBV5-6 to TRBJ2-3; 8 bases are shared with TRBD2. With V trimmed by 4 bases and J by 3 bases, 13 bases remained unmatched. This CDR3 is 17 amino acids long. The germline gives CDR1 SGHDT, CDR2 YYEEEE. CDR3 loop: CASSPSDSGVRTDTQYF. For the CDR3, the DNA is TGTGCCAGCAGCCCCTCCGATAGCGGGGTTAGGACAGATACGCAGTATTTT. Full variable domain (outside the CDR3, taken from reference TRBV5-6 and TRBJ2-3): DAGVTQSPTHLIKTRGQQVTLRCSPKSGHDTVSWYQQALGQGPQFIFQYYEEEERQRGNFPDRFSGHQFPNYSSELNVNALLLGDSALYLCASSPSDSGVRTDTQYFGPGTRLTVL.

The CDR3 reads CASSPRPGNEQFF. The CDR3 DNA follows: TGCGCCAGCAGCCCTAGACCGGGGAATGAGCAGTTCTTC. The gene calls are TRBV5-1 and TRBJ2-1; the D gene is possibly TRBD2 (5 bases). Trimming took off 4 bases at V and 7 bases at J, with 12 bases between the two ends. The germline gives CDR1 SGHRS, CDR2 YFSETQ. The CDR3 contains 13 residues. The full variable domain, completed using reference TRBV5-1 and TRBJ2-1, is KAGVTQTPRYLIKTRGQQVTLSCSPISGHRSVSWYQQTPGQGLQFLFEYFSETQRNKGNFPGRFSGRQFSNSRSEMNVSTLELGDSALYLCASSPRPGNEQFFGPGTRLTVL.

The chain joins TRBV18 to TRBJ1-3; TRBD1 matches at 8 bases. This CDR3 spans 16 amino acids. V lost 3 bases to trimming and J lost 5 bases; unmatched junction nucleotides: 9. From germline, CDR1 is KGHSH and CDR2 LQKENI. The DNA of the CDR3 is TGTGCCAGCTCACCCTACGGACAGGGTTTGAGAAACACCATATATTTT. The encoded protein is CASSPYGQGLRNTIYF.

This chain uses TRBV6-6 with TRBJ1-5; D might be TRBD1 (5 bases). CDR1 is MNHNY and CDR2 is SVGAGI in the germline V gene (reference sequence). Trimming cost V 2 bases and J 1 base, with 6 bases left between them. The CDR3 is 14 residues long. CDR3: CASSYAGSNQPQHF. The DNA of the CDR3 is TGTGCCAGCAGTTACGCAGGGAGCAATCAGCCCCAGCATTTT.

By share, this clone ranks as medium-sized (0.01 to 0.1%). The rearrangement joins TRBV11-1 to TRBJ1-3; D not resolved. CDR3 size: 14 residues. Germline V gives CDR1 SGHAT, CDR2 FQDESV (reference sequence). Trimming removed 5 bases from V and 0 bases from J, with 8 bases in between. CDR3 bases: TGTGCCAGCAGCCTGAGCCTCTCTGGAAACACCATATATTTT. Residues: CASSLSLSGNTIYF.

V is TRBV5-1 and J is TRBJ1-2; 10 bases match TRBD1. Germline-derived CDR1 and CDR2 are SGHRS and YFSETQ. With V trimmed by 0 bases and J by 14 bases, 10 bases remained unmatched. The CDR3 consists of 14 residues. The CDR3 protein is CASSLEGTGDTGTF. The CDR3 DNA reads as TGCGCCAGCAGCTTGGAAGGGACAGGGGACACCGGTACCTTC.

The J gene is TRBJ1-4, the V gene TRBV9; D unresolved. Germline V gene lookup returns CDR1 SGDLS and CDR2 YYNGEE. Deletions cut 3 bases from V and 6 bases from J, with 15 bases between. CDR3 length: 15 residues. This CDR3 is CASSDSDGYHEKLFF. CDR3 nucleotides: TGTGCCAGCAGCGATTCGGACGGATACCATGAAAAACTGTTTTTT.

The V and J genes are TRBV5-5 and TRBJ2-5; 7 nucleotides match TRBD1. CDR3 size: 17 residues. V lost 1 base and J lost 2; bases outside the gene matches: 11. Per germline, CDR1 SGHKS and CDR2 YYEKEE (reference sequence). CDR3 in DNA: TGTGCCAGCAGCTTGACGCCTCGGACAGGAGCACAAGAGACCCAGTACTTC. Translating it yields CASSLTPRTGAQETQYF.

The CDR3 region has the DNA TGTGCCAGCAGCGAGGCTACAGGGGTGGTGGATGAAAAACTGTTTTTT. Amino acids: CASSEATGVVDEKLFF. This sequence joins TRBV2 and TRBJ1-4, with 7 bases identical to TRBD1. The CDR3 has 16 residues. V shed 6 bases, J shed 6 bases, and the junction held 13 bases outside the gene matches. Per germline, CDR1 SNHLY and CDR2 FYNNEI.

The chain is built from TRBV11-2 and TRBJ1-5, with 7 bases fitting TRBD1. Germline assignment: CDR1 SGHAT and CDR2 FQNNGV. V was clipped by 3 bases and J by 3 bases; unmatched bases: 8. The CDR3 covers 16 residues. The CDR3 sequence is CASSLGTAAINQPQHF. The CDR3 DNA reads TGTGCCAGCAGCTTGGGGACAGCTGCGATCAATCAGCCCCAGCATTTT.

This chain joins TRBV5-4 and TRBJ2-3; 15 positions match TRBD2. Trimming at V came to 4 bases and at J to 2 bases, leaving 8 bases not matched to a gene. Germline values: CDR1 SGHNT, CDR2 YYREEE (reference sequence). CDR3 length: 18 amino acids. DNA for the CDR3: TGTGCCAGCAGCGCAGGACTAGCGGGAGGGCCCCCCACAGATACGCAGTATTTT. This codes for CASSAGLAGGPPTDTQYF.

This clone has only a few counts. The CDR3 bases are TGTGCCAGTAGACCTCGAAGCTCCTACGAGCAGTACTTC. This translates into CASRPRSSYEQYF. The J gene is TRBJ2-7, the V gene TRBV19; D not certain. The CDR3 is 13 amino acids. Germline assignment: CDR1 LNHDA and CDR2 SQIVND (reference sequence). V gave up 6 bases and J gave up 0 bases, with 9 bases separating them.

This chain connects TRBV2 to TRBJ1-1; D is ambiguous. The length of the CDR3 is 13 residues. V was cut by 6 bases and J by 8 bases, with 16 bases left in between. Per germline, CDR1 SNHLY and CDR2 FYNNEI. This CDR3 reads CASSSPEEPEAFF. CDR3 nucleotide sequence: TGTGCCAGCAGCAGCCCGGAGGAACCCGAAGCTTTCTTT. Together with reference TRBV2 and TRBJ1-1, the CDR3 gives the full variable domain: EPEVTQTPSHQVTQMGQEVILRCVPISNHLYFYWYRQILGQKVEFLVSFYNNEISEKSEIFDDQFSVERPDGSNFTLKIRSTKLEDSAMYFCASSSPEEPEAFFGQGTRLTVV.

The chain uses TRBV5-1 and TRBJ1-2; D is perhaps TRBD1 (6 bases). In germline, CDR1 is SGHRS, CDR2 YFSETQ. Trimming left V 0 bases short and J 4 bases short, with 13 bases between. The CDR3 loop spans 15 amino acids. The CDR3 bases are TGCGCCAGCAGCTTGGAAGGGGGGGAGTCCTATGGCTACACCTTC. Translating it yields CASSLEGGESYGYTF.

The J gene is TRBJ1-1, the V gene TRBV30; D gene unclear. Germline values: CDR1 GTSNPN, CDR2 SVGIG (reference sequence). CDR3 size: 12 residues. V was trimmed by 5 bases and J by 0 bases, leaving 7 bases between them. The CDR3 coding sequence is TGTGCCTGGGGACGGCTGAACACTGAAGCTTTCTTT. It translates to CAWGRLNTEAFF.

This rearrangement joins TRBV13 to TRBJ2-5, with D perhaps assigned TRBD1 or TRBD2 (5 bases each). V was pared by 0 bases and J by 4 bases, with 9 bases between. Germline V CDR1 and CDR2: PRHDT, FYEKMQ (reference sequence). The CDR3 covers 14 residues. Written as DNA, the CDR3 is TGTGCCAGCAGCTTAGGCAGGGCGGGAGAGACCCAGTACTTC. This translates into CASSLGRAGETQYF.

The chain's CDR3 is CASSPSTGDDEKLFF. The CDR3 DNA is TGTGCCAGCAGCCCCTCGACAGGGGATGATGAAAAACTGTTTTTT. The chain recombines TRBV7-9 with TRBJ1-4; TRBD1 agrees at 8 bases. The V and J ends lost 5 bases and 6 bases, in that order; junction bases with no gene match: 8. CDR1 is SEHNR, CDR2 FQNEAQ, per germline (reference sequence). The CDR3 runs to 15 residues.

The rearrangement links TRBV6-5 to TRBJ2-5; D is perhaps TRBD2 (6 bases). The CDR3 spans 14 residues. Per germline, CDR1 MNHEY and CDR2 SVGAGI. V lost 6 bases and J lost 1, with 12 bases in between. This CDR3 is CASRRGTLQETQYF. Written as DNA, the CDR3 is TGTGCCAGCAGGAGAGGGACTCTCCAAGAGACCCAGTACTTC.